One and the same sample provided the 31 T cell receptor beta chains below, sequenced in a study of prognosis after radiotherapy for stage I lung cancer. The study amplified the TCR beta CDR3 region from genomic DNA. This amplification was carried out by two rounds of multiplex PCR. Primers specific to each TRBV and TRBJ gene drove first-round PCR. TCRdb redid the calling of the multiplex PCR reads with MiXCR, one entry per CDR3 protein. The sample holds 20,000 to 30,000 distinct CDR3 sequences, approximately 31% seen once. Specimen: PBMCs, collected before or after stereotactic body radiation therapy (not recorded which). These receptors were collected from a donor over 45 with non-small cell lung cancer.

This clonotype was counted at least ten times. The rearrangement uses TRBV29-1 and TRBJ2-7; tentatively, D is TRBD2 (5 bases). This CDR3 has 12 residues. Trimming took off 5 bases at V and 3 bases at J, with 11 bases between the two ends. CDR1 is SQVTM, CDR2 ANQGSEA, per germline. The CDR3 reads CSVSLGLYEQYF. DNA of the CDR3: TGCAGCGTTAGTCTCGGACTCTACGAGCAGTACTTC.

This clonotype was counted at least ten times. CDR3 nucleotides: TGCAGTGCCAGTGGGGAACTAGCGGGGTCCTACGAGCAGTACTTC. Translation gives CSASGELAGSYEQYF. The V gene is TRBV20-1, the J gene TRBJ2-7, with TRBD2 matching 10 bases. The germline V gene encodes CDR1 DFQATT and CDR2 SNEGSKA (reference sequence). Losses at the gene ends were 6 bases for V and 1 base for J; bases not matched to a gene: 9. The CDR3 totals 15 residues.

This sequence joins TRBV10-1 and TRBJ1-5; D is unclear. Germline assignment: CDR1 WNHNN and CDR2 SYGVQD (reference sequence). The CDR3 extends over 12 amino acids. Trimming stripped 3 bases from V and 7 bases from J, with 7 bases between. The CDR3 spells CASSDGSQPQHF. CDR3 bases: TGCGCCAGCAGTGATGGTAGCCAGCCCCAGCATTTT.

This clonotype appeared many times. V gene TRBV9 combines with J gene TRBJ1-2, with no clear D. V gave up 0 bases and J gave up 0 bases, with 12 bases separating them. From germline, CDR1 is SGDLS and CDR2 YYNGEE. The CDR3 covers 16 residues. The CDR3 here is CASSVDVGSANYGYTF. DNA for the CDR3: TGTGCCAGCAGCGTAGACGTGGGATCAGCTAACTATGGCTACACCTTC. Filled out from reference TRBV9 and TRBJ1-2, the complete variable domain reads DSGVTQTPKHLITATGQRVTLRCSPRSGDLSVYWYQQSLDQGLQFLIQYYNGEERAKGNILERFSAQQFPDLHSELNLSSLELGDSALYFCASSVDVGSANYGYTFGSGTRLTVV.

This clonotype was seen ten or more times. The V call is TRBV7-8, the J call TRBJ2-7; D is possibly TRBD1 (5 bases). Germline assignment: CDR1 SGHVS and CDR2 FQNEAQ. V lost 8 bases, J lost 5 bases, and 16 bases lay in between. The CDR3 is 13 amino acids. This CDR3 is CASSPPRVNEQYF. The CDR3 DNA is TGTGCCAGCTCCCCCCCCAGGGTCAACGAGCAGTACTTC.

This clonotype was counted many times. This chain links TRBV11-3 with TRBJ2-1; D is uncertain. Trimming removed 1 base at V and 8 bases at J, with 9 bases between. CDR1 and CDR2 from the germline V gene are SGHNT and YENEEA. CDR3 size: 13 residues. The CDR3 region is CASSLGRFDEQFF. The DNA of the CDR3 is TGTGCCAGCAGCTTAGGACGTTTCGATGAGCAGTTCTTC.

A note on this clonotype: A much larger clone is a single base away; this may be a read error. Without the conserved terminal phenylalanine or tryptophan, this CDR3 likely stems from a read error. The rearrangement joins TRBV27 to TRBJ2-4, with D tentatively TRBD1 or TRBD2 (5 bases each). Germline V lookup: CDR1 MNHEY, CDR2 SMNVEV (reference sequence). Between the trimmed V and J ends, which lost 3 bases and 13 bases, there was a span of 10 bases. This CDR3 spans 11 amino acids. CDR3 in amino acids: CASSFGDQQYL. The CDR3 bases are TGTGCCAGCAGTTTTGGGGACCAACAGTACTTA.

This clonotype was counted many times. Here the CDR3 reads CASSLGTDTQYF. The CDR3 nucleotides read TGTGCCAGCAGCTTAGGCACAGATACGCAGTATTTT. V is TRBV11-2 and J is TRBJ2-3; D not certain. CDR3 length: 12 residues. CDR1 and CDR2 (germline): SGHAT, FQNNGV. Trimming removed 1 base from V and 1 base from J, with 0 bases in between.

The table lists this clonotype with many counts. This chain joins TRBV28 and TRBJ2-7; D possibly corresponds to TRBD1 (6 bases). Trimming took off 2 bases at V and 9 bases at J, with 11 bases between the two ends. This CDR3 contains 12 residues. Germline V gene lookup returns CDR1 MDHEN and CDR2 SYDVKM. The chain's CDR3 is CASSLGGLAQYF. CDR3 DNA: TGTGCCAGCAGTTTAGGGGGCCTGGCGCAGTACTTC.

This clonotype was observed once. The CDR3 DNA follows: TGTGCCAGCATAAGGAACGCTGCAAACACCATATATTTT. Translating it yields CASIRNAANTIYF. The V gene is TRBV2, the J gene TRBJ1-3; D gene uncertain. V was trimmed by 7 bases and J by 6 bases, leaving 13 bases between them. CDR1 SNHLY and CDR2 FYNNEI come from the germline V gene. There are 13 residues in the CDR3.

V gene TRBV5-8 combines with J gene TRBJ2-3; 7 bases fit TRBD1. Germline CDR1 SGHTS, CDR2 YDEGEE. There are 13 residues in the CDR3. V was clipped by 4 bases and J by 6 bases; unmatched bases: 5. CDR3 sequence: CASSLQGRDTQYF. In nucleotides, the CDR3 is TGTGCCAGCAGCCTACAGGGGCGGGATACGCAGTATTTT.

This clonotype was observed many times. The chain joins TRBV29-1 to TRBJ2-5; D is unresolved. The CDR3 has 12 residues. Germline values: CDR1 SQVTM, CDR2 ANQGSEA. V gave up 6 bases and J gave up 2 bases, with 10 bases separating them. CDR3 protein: CSVRVRQETQYF. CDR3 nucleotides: TGCAGCGTCCGAGTGAGGCAAGAGACCCAGTACTTC.

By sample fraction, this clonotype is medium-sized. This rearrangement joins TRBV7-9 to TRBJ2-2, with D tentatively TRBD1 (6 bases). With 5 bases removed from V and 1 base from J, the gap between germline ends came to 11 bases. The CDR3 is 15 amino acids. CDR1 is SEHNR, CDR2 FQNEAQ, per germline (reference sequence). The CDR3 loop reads CASSRQGLNTGELFF. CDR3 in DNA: TGTGCCAGCAGCCGTCAGGGGTTGAACACCGGGGAGCTGTTTTTT.

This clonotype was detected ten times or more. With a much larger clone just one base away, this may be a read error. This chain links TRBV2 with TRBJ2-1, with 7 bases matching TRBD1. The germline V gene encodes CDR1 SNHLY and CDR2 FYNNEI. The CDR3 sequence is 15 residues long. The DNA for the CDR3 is TGTGCCAGCAGTGGGACAGGCGGTGACTACAATGGGCAGTTCTTC. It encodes CASSGTGGDYNGQFF. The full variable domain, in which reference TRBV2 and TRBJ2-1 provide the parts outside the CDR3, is EPEVTQTPSHQVTQMGQEVILRCVPISNHLYFYWYRQILGQKVEFLVSFYNNEISEKSEIFDDQFSVERPDGSNFTLKIRSTKLEDSAMYFCASSGTGGDYNGQFFGPGTRLTVL.

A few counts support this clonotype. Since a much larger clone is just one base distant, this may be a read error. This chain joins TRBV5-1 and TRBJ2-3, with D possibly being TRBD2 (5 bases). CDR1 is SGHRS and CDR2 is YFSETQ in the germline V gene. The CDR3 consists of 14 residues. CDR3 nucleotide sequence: TGCGCCAGCAGCTTAGCGGACCCCACAGATACGCGGTATTTT. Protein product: CASSLADPTDTRYF.

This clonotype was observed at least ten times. This chain's CDR3 is CASKLTQSTDTQYF. The CDR3 region has the DNA TGCGCCAGCAAATTAACGCAGAGCACAGATACGCAGTATTTT. The V gene is TRBV5-1, the J gene TRBJ2-3, with D unclear. The CDR3 consists of 14 residues. V was trimmed by 6 bases and J by 0 bases, leaving 11 bases between them. Germline CDR1 is SGHRS and CDR2 is YFSETQ.

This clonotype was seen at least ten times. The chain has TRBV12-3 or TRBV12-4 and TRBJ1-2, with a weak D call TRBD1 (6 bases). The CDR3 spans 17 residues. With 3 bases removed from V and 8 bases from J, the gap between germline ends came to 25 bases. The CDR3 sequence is CASSFWPDPAGAGGYTF. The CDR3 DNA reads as TGTGCCAGCAGTTTTTGGCCTGATCCGGCAGGGGCGGGGGGCTACACCTTC.

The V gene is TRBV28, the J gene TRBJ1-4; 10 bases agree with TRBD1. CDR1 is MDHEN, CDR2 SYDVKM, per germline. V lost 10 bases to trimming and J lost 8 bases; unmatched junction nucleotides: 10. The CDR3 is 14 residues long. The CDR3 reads CATIKDRGREKLFF. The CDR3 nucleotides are TGTGCCACTATTAAGGACAGGGGGAGAGAAAAACTGTTTTTT.

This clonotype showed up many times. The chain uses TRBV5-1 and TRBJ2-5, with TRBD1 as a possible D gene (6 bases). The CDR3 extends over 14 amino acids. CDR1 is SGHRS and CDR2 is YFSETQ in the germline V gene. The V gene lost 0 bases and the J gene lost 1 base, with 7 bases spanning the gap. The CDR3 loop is CASSLGTAQETQYF. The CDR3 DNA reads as TGCGCCAGCAGCTTGGGGACAGCCCAAGAGACCCAGTACTTC.

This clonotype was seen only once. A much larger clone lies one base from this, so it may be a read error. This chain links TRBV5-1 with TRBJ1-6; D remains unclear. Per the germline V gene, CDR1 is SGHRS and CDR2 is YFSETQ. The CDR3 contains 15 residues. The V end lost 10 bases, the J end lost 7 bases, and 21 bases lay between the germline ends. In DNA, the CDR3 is TGCGCCGGCAAGGTGGTACAGTGGGAGAATTCACCCCTCCACTTT. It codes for CAGKVVQWENSPLHF.

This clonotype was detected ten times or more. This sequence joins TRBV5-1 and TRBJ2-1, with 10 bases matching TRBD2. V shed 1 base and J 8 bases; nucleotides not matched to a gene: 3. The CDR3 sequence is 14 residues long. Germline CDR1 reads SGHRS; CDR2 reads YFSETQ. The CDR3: CASSLPSGGHEQFF. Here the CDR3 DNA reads TGCGCCAGCAGCTTGCCTAGCGGGGGCCATGAGCAGTTCTTC.

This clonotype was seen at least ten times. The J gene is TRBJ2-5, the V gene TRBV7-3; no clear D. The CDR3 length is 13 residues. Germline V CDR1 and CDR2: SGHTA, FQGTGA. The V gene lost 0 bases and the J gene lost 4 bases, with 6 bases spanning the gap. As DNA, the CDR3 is TGTGCCAGCAGCTTAACGTTTTCAGAGACCCAGTACTTC. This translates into CASSLTFSETQYF.

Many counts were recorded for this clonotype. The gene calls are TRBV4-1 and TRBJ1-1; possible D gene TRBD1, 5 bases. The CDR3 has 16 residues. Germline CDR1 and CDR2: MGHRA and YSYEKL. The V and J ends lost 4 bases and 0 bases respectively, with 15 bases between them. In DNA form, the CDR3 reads TGCGCCAGCAGCCGGACATTCATAGGGGTGAACACTGAAGCTTTCTTT. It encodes CASSRTFIGVNTEAFF.

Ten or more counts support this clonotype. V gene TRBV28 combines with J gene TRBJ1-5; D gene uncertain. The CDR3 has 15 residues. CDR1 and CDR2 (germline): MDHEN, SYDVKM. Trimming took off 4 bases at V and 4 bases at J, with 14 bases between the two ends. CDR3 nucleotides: TGTGCCAGCAGTTCGGCCCGAAATCGAAATCAGCCCCAGCATTTT. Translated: CASSSARNRNQPQHF.

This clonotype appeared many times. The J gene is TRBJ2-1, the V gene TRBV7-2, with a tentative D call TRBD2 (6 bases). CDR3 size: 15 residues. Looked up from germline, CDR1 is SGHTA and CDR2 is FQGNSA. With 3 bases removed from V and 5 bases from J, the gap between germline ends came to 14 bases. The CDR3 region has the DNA TGTGCCAGCAGCTTTTCTTCCGCGGGGAACAATGAGCAGTTCTTC. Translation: CASSFSSAGNNEQFF.

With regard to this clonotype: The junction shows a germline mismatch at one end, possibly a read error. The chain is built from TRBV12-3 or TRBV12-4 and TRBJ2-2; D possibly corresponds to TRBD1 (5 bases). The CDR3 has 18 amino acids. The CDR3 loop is CASILFLGHGIGTGELFF. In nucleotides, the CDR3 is TGTGCCAGCATTTTATTCCTTGGACATGGGATTGGGACCGGGGAGCTGTTTTTT.

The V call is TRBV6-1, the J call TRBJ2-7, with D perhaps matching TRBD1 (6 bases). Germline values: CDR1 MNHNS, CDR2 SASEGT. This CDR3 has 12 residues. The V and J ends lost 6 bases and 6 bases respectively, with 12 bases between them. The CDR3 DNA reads TGTGCCAGCAGCCCGCAGGGGATCGAGCAGTACTTC. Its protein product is CASSPQGIEQYF.

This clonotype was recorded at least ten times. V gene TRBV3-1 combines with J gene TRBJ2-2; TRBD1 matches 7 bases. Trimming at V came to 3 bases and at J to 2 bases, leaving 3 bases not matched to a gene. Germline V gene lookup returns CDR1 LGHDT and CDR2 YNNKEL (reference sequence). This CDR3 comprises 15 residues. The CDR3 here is CASSHWDRNTGELFF. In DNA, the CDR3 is TGTGCCAGCAGCCATTGGGACAGAAACACCGGGGAGCTGTTTTTT. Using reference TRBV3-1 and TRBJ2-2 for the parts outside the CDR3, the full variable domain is DTAVSQTPKYLVTQMGNDKSIKCEQNLGHDTMYWYKQDSKKFLKIMFSYNNKELIINETVPNRFSPKSPDKAHLNLHINSLELGDSAVYFCASSHWDRNTGELFFGEGSRLTVL.

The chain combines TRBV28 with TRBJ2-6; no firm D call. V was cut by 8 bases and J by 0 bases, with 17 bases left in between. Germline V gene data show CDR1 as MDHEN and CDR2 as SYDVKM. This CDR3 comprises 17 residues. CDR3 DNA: TGTGCCAGCGGGTGTCAAACTATTACCTCTGGGGCCAACGTCCTGACTTTC. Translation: CASGCQTITSGANVLTF.

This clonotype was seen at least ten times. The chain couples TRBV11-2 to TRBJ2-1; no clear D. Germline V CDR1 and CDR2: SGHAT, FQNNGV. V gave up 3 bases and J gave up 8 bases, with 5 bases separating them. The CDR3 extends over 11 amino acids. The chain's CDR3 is CASSFRYEQFF. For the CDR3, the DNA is TGTGCCAGCAGCTTTCGATATGAGCAGTTCTTC.

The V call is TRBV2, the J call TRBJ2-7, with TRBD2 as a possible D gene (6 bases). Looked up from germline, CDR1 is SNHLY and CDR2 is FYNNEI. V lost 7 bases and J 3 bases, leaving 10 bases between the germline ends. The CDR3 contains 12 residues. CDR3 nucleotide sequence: TGTGCCAGCATGGGAGGTAACTACGAGCAGTACTTC. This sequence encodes CASMGGNYEQYF.